These T cell receptor beta chains were read from a single sample in a study of T cell responses to AZD1222 COVID-19 vaccine. TCRdb's table, derived via immunoSEQ multiplex PCR, lists solely in-frame clones and lacks some. The sample holds fewer than 150,000 clones; 88% are singletons and the top ten take approximately 6%. This specimen consisted of peripheral blood, obtained 28 days after the second AZD1222 dose. These receptors originate from an adult who received the AZD1222 COVID-19 vaccine. CDR3s include the opening cysteine and the closing phenylalanine or tryptophan. D genes are given only for firm matches. Part of the rows lack a size; the others show once, few, many or a class for expanded clones.

J gene: TRBJ2-1; D gene: TRBD2; V gene: TRBV29-1; clone size: once; CDR3 DNA: TGCAGCGTCAACGGGGCTAGCGGGAGGGACAATGAGCAGTTCTTC; CDR3 protein: CSVNGASGRDNEQFF
J gene: TRBJ1-5; D gene: -; V gene: TRBV5-5; clone size: -; CDR3 DNA: TGTGCCAGCAGCCGATCACGGGGGCTGCAGCCCCAGCATTTT; CDR3 protein: CASSRSRGLQPQHF
J gene: TRBJ1-2; D gene: -; V gene: TRBV18; clone size: -; CDR3 DNA: TGTGCCAGCTCACCACTTGGCTACTCTAACTATGGCTACACCTTC; CDR3 protein: CASSPLGYSNYGYTF
J gene: TRBJ1-2; D gene: -; V gene: TRBV11-2; clone size: -; CDR3 DNA: TGTGCCAGCAGCGCGGACAGTGCTAACTATGGCTACACCTTC; CDR3 protein: CASSADSANYGYTF
J gene: TRBJ2-1; D gene: -; V gene: TRBV12-3/TRBV12-4; clone size: -; CDR3 DNA: TGTGCCAGCAGTTTAGCGGGCGATGAGCAGTTCTTC; CDR3 protein: CASSLAGDEQFF
J gene: TRBJ1-3; D gene: TRBD1; V gene: TRBV5-1; clone size: few; CDR3 DNA: TGCGCCAGCAGCTCCACGACAGGGGGAAACACCATATATTTT; CDR3 protein: CASSSTTGGNTIYF
J gene: TRBJ2-5; D gene: TRBD2; V gene: TRBV10-3; clone size: -; CDR3 DNA: TGTGCCATCAGTGAGTCGATGACGGGAGGGCCCGAGACCCAGTACTTC; CDR3 protein: CAISESMTGGPETQYF
J gene: TRBJ2-7; D gene: -; V gene: TRBV7-9; clone size: -; CDR3 DNA: TGTGCCAGCAAACCGGGACAATACGGGTACGAGCAGTACTTC; CDR3 protein: CASKPGQYGYEQYF
J gene: TRBJ1-1; D gene: -; V gene: TRBV7-3; clone size: -; CDR3 DNA: TGTGCCAGCAGCTTAAACGGAGACACTGAAGCTTTCTTT; CDR3 protein: CASSLNGDTEAFF
J gene: TRBJ1-1; D gene: -; V gene: TRBV6-5; clone size: few; CDR3 DNA: TGTGCCACCACACAGGGTTGGGACCGTGGAGCTTTCTTT; CDR3 protein: CATTQGWDRGAFF
J gene: TRBJ1-5; D gene: -; V gene: TRBV10-3; clone size: -; CDR3 DNA: TGTGCCATCAGTGCAGGAGAGAGTTCGCAGCCCCAGCATTTT; CDR3 protein: CAISAGESSQPQHF
J gene: TRBJ1-4; D gene: -; V gene: TRBV19; clone size: -; CDR3 DNA: TGTGCCAGTAGTATGGGCTTCGGGGGGAGAAATGAAAAACTGTTTTTT; CDR3 protein: CASSMGFGGRNEKLFF
J gene: TRBJ2-3; D gene: -; V gene: TRBV10-3; clone size: -; CDR3 DNA: TGTGCCATCAGCCTCCGGGGGGCCATTGGCACAGATACGCAGTATTTT; CDR3 protein: CAISLRGAIGTDTQYF
J gene: TRBJ2-1; D gene: TRBD2; V gene: TRBV7-7; clone size: -; CDR3 DNA: TGTGCCAGCAGCTCCGGGACTAGCGAGTACAATGAGCAGTTCTTC; CDR3 protein: CASSSGTSEYNEQFF
J gene: TRBJ2-3; D gene: -; V gene: TRBV29-1; clone size: -; CDR3 DNA: TGCAGCGTTGAGGGGGTCGCCAGCACAGATACGCAGTATTTT; CDR3 protein: CSVEGVASTDTQYF
J gene: TRBJ2-7; D gene: TRBD1; V gene: TRBV3-1/TRBV3-2; clone size: -; CDR3 DNA: TGTGCCAGCAGCAACCTGCCGGGACAGGGTTCCCACGAGCAGTACTTC; CDR3 protein: CASSNLPGQGSHEQYF
J gene: TRBJ1-6; D gene: -; V gene: TRBV5-1; clone size: -; CDR3 DNA: TGCGCCAGCAGCTTGGTGGGGGTTCGGAATAATTCACCCCTCCACTTT; CDR3 protein: CASSLVGVRNNSPLHF
J gene: TRBJ1-5; D gene: -; V gene: TRBV6-5; clone size: -; CDR3 DNA: TGTGCCAGCAGTTACTCGCAGGACGGGCCCCAGCATTTT; CDR3 protein: CASSYSQDGPQHF
J gene: TRBJ2-7; D gene: -; V gene: TRBV2; clone size: -; CDR3 DNA: TGTGCCAGCAGTTCTAGCTCCTACGAGCAGTACTTC; CDR3 protein: CASSSSSYEQYF
J gene: TRBJ2-7; D gene: TRBD1; V gene: TRBV19; clone size: -; CDR3 DNA: TGTGCCAGTAGTATGGGACAGAGTCCCTACGAGCAGTACTTC; CDR3 protein: CASSMGQSPYEQYF
J gene: TRBJ1-4; D gene: TRBD1; V gene: TRBV5-1; clone size: few; CDR3 DNA: TGCGCCAGCACTCCCGGGACAGCAACTAATGAAAAACTGTTTTTT; CDR3 protein: CASTPGTATNEKLFF
J gene: TRBJ2-7; D gene: -; V gene: TRBV2; clone size: -; CDR3 DNA: TGTGCCAGCCGGGGTAGCGGCTACGAGCAGTACTTC; CDR3 protein: CASRGSGYEQYF
J gene: TRBJ1-1; D gene: -; V gene: TRBV14; clone size: -; CDR3 DNA: TGTGCCAGCAGCCAATCAGGGGACACTGAAGCTTTCTTT; CDR3 protein: CASSQSGDTEAFF
J gene: TRBJ2-3; D gene: -; V gene: TRBV6-2/TRBV6-3; clone size: -; CDR3 DNA: TGTGCCAGCAGTTACTCGATTGGGCAGATCACAGATACGCAGTATTTT; CDR3 protein: CASSYSIGQITDTQYF
J gene: TRBJ2-7; D gene: -; V gene: TRBV24-1; clone size: -; CDR3 DNA: TGTGCCACCAGTGATTTAAGGGAGCAGTACTTC; CDR3 protein: CATSDLREQYF
J gene: TRBJ1-3; D gene: -; V gene: TRBV18; clone size: once; CDR3 DNA: TGTGCCAGCTCACCTCGGACAGCTTCTGGAAACACCATATATTTT; CDR3 protein: CASSPRTASGNTIYF
J gene: TRBJ2-1; D gene: TRBD2; V gene: TRBV6-2/TRBV6-3; clone size: -; CDR3 DNA: TGTGCCAGCAGTAAACCACCGGGACTAGCGGGGGGGCTAAGGGCCTACAATGAGCAGTTCTTC; CDR3 protein: CASSKPPGLAGGLRAYNEQFF
J gene: TRBJ1-4; D gene: -; V gene: TRBV5-1; clone size: -; CDR3 DNA: TGCGCCAGCAGCTTTGGCCCCCAGGGTGGGACTAATGAAAAACTGTTTTTT; CDR3 protein: CASSFGPQGGTNEKLFF
J gene: TRBJ1-3; D gene: -; V gene: TRBV19; clone size: few; CDR3 DNA: TGTGCCAGTAGTATGACCCCTAGGTCCTCTTTCTCGGGCACCATATATTTT; CDR3 protein: CASSMTPRSSFSGTIYF
J gene: TRBJ1-1; D gene: TRBD1; V gene: TRBV19; clone size: -; CDR3 DNA: TGTGCCAGTAGCCCAAGTACAGGGGTGAACACTGAAGCTTTCTTT; CDR3 protein: CASSPSTGVNTEAFF
J gene: TRBJ2-1; D gene: -; V gene: TRBV7-9; clone size: -; CDR3 DNA: TGTGCCAGCAGCTTGGAGGCTAACGTAATATACAATGAGCAGTTCTTC; CDR3 protein: CASSLEANVIYNEQFF
J gene: TRBJ1-1; D gene: -; V gene: TRBV6-1; clone size: -; CDR3 DNA: TGTGCCAGCAGTTCAGGGATGAACACTGAAGCTTTCTTT; CDR3 protein: CASSSGMNTEAFF
J gene: TRBJ1-3; D gene: -; V gene: TRBV28; clone size: -; CDR3 DNA: TGTGCCAGCAGGATCCTCGACGATGTTGGAAACACCATATATTTT; CDR3 protein: CASRILDDVGNTIYF
J gene: TRBJ1-6; D gene: -; V gene: TRBV4-1; clone size: -; CDR3 DNA: TGCGCCAGCAGCCAAGATCGGAATTCACCCCTCCACTTT; CDR3 protein: CASSQDRNSPLHF
J gene: TRBJ1-2; D gene: -; V gene: TRBV9; clone size: -; CDR3 DNA: TGTGCCAGCAGCGTAGGTGAGGGGAACTATGGCTACACCTTC; CDR3 protein: CASSVGEGNYGYTF
J gene: TRBJ2-4; D gene: -; V gene: TRBV6-5; clone size: -; CDR3 DNA: TGTGCCAGCAGCACCCGGGGCCTTAAAAACATTCAGTACTTC; CDR3 protein: CASSTRGLKNIQYF
J gene: TRBJ2-7; D gene: TRBD1; V gene: TRBV6-5; clone size: -; CDR3 DNA: TGTGCCAGCAGTTACTCCACGGGACAGGGCTACGAGCAGTACTTC; CDR3 protein: CASSYSTGQGYEQYF
J gene: TRBJ2-1; D gene: -; V gene: TRBV28; clone size: -; CDR3 DNA: TGTGCCAGCAGTCCGGGACTCGATCACCCAAGAAACAATGAGCAGTTCTTC; CDR3 protein: CASSPGLDHPRNNEQFF